This T cell receptor beta chain was recovered during a study of shared clonotypes between healthy human individuals. Trimming left V 1 base short and J 0 bases short, with 7 bases between. Germline V gene lookup returns CDR1 MGHDK and CDR2 SYGVNS. The CDR3 sequence is 14 residues long. Profiling relied on immunoSEQ multiplex PCR, and the TCRdb table lists in-frame clones only, not all of them. Altogether over a million clones are present, approximately 98% being singletons, with the ten largest covering around 0.45%. The TCR originated in a man under 40 in good health. Sequenced input: naive CD4+ T cells sorted from blood. The subset denotes: CD45RA+ positively selected. The rearrangement links TRBV25-1 to TRBJ2-7, with a tentative D call TRBD2 (6 bases). The CDR3 DNA reads TGTGCCAGCAGTGAATGGGGGGACTCCTACGAGCAGTACTTC. Translated: CASSEWGDSYEQYF.